This T cell receptor beta chain derives from a study of cytomegalovirus exposure and HLA in healthy donors. Findings and caveats of the study: TRBV6-2, TRBV6-3 and other indistinguishable V segments were excluded.

Use of 60 Vbeta and 13 Jbeta primers characterized the PCR. The repertoire was sequenced with immunoSEQ multiplex PCR; TCRdb's copy has only in-frame clones and lacks some. In the table there are roughly 100,000 clones, 64% of which are singletons. Comment on this clone: The target antigen is unknown.

The length of the CDR3 is 14 residues. Germline V gene lookup returns CDR1 MGHRA and CDR2 YSYEKL. V dropped 4 bases and J dropped 6 bases, with 13 bases sitting between them. The material sequenced was PBMCs. This chain connects TRBV4-1 to TRBJ2-4; D may be TRBD2 (5 bases). The TCR originated in a man in his sixties in good health and CMV-seronegative. The CDR3 coding sequence is TGCGCCAGCAGCCCCCCCGGGGTAACAAACATTCAGTACTTC. Translating it yields CASSPPGVTNIQYF.